The 29 T cell receptor beta chains listed next were all sequenced from one sample in a study of T cell responses to AZD1222 COVID-19 vaccine. The assay was immunoSEQ multiplex PCR, and TCRdb's table has in-frame clones only and misses some. The sample contains approximately 110,000 clones, approximately 86% of which appear only once. Material: peripheral blood, obtained on day 0 of AZD1222 vaccination. Receptor source: an adult in good health.

The chain uses TRBV28 and TRBJ1-6; D remains ambiguous. Germline CDR1 reads MDHEN; CDR2 reads SYDVKM. The CDR3 has 15 residues. V was pared by 3 bases and J by 6 bases, with 12 bases between. The CDR3 here is CASSLEGKGNSPLHF. The CDR3 DNA sequence: TGTGCCAGCAGTTTGGAGGGAAAGGGTAATTCACCCCTCCACTTT.

This clone was detected ten times or more. The chain employs TRBV3-1 (or the pseudogene TRBV3-2) and TRBJ2-1; the match to TRBD2 covers 14 bases. The ends lost 3 bases at V and 4 bases at J; junction bases unmatched: 5. Germline CDR1 is LGHDT and CDR2 is YNNKEL (reference sequence). The CDR3 is made up of 17 amino acids. CDR3 protein: CASSQRLAGGLYNEQFF. The CDR3 DNA sequence: TGTGCCAGCAGCCAGAGACTAGCGGGGGGGCTGTACAATGAGCAGTTCTTC.

The chain recombines TRBV3-1 (or the pseudogene TRBV3-2) with TRBJ1-2; 9 bases line up with TRBD1. Germline V CDR1 and CDR2: LGHDT, YNNKEL (reference sequence). This CDR3 has 15 residues. Trimming removed 4 bases from V and 3 bases from J; junction bases left unmatched: 6. The CDR3 sequence: CASSLQGQGYYGYTF. As DNA, the CDR3 is TGTGCCAGCAGCCTACAGGGACAGGGATACTATGGCTACACCTTC.

This clone has only one observation. The V and J genes are TRBV2 and TRBJ1-1; D is perhaps TRBD1 (5 bases). The CDR3 consists of 14 residues. Germline CDR1 is SNHLY and CDR2 is FYNNEI. V was clipped by 7 bases and J by 1 base, with 13 bases between them. CDR3 nucleotide sequence: TGTGCCAGCATAATACGGCAGGGGAACACTGAAGCTTTCTTT. Amino acids: CASIIRQGNTEAFF. Looking up the rest from reference TRBV2 and TRBJ1-1 gives the full variable domain: EPEVTQTPSHQVTQMGQEVILRCVPISNHLYFYWYRQILGQKVEFLVSFYNNEISEKSEIFDDQFSVERPDGSNFTLKIRSTKLEDSAMYFCASIIRQGNTEAFFGQGTRLTVV.

The V call is TRBV5-1, the J call TRBJ2-2; the match to TRBD1 covers 8 bases. CDR1 SGHRS and CDR2 YFSETQ come from the germline V gene. This CDR3 spans 16 amino acids. The trim removed 6 bases at V and 7 bases at J, leaving 14 bases unmatched. The CDR3 region has the DNA TGCGCCAGCATTTCGACGACAGGGGCGCTGGGCGGGGAGCTGTTTTTT. As protein: CASISTTGALGGELFF.

This clone appeared a single time. The chain uses TRBV3-1 (or the pseudogene TRBV3-2) and TRBJ1-2; D gene unclear. V gave up 6 bases and J gave up 5 bases, with 10 bases separating them. Germline CDR1 and CDR2: LGHDT and YNNKEL (reference sequence). The CDR3 is 12 residues long. The CDR3 DNA reads as TGTGCCAGCAGTCGGACCTCATATGGCTACACCTTC. It yields the protein CASSRTSYGYTF.

The genes are TRBV18 and TRBJ2-3, with a tentative D call TRBD1 (6 bases). With 3 bases removed from V and 0 bases from J, the gap between germline ends came to 7 bases. Per the germline V gene, CDR1 is KGHSH and CDR2 is LQKENI. The CDR3 covers 14 residues. Here the CDR3 DNA reads TGTGCCAGCTCACCGGGACAAAGCACAGATACGCAGTATTTT. It yields the protein CASSPGQSTDTQYF.

V is TRBV4-2 and J is TRBJ2-7; 8 nucleotides align to TRBD1. CDR1 and CDR2 (germline): LGHNA, YNFKEQ. With V trimmed by 1 base and J by 3 bases, 8 bases remained unmatched. This CDR3 spans 16 amino acids. The CDR3 spells CASSQGQGIGGYEQYF. In DNA form, the CDR3 reads TGTGCCAGCAGCCAAGGACAGGGGATTGGGGGCTACGAGCAGTACTTC.

The CDR3 DNA reads as TGTGCCAGCAGCTCCGGACAGGAGAACACCGGGGAGCTGTTTTTT. Translation: CASSSGQENTGELFF. The chain is built from TRBV11-3 and TRBJ2-2, with 7 bases fitting TRBD1. The CDR3 has 15 amino acids. From germline, CDR1 is SGHNT and CDR2 YENEEA. V lost 4 bases and J lost 1; bases outside the gene matches: 3. Drawing the rest from reference TRBV11-3 and TRBJ2-2, the complete variable domain is EAGVVQSPRYKIIEKKQPVAFWCNPISGHNTLYWYLQNLGQGPELLIRYENEEAVDDSQLPKDRFSAERLKGVDSTLKIQPAELGDSAVYLCASSSGQENTGELFFGEGSRLTVL.

The V gene is TRBV11-3, the J gene TRBJ1-6; D not resolved. CDR3 length equals 13 residues. V was shortened by 1 base and J by 9 bases, with 7 bases between the two germline ends. Germline CDR1 SGHNT, CDR2 YENEEA. CDR3 bases: TGTGCCAGCAGCTTAGGAGAGGCTTCACCCCTCCACTTT. Amino acid sequence: CASSLGEASPLHF.

The rearrangement uses TRBV12-5 and TRBJ1-1, with D maybe TRBD1 (6 bases). The V end lost 7 bases, the J end lost 6 bases, and 33 bases lay between the germline ends. Per germline, CDR1 LGHNT and CDR2 FRNRAP. The CDR3 runs 19 residues. CDR3 nucleotides: TGTGCTAGTGCCCCTACCCCCGACAGGCGCCACCACAAGGCATCTGAAGCTTTCTTT. Protein sequence: CASAPTPDRRHHKASEAFF.

The CDR3 nucleotides read TGTGCCAGCAGCACAAGTCTAGACACTGAAGCTTTCTTT. Translation gives CASSTSLDTEAFF. The genes are TRBV7-9 and TRBJ1-1; unclear D gene. The CDR3 length is 13 residues. V lost 5 bases, J lost 3 bases, and 10 bases lay in between. Looked up from germline, CDR1 is SEHNR and CDR2 is FQNEAQ (reference sequence).

This sequence joins TRBV5-4 and TRBJ2-5; D remains unclear. Germline V lookup: CDR1 SGHNT, CDR2 YYREEE (reference sequence). This CDR3 is 14 amino acids long. The V end was cut by 4 bases, the J end by 5 bases, with 15 bases between. CDR3 DNA sequence: TGTGCCAGCAGCCTGGGTCTAGGACGTGAGACCCAGTACTTC. This encodes CASSLGLGRETQYF.

The rearrangement joins TRBV6-4 to TRBJ2-3; possibly TRBD1 for D (6 bases). V was pared by 6 bases and J by 2 bases, with 12 bases between. The CDR3 runs 14 residues. Looked up from germline, CDR1 is MRHNA and CDR2 is SNTAGT. DNA for the CDR3: TGTGCCAGCAGCCGGGACACCGACACAGATACGCAGTATTTT. Translation: CASSRDTDTDTQYF.

This clone was seen a single time. This chain uses TRBV7-9 with TRBJ2-7; D not certain. V lost 5 bases, J lost 6 bases, and 14 bases lay in between. The germline gives CDR1 SEHNR, CDR2 FQNEAQ (reference sequence). The CDR3 sequence is 13 residues long. This CDR3 reads CASSRGPLSEQYF. CDR3 nucleotide sequence: TGTGCCAGCAGCCGAGGCCCCCTCTCCGAGCAGTACTTC.

The chain joins TRBV5-1 to TRBJ1-4; no firm D call. Germline-derived CDR1 and CDR2 are SGHRS and YFSETQ. V lost 0 bases and J 0 bases, leaving 6 bases between the germline ends. This CDR3 has 15 residues. CDR3 in amino acids: CASSLAGATNEKLFF. In DNA form, the CDR3 reads TGCGCCAGCAGCTTGGCCGGAGCAACTAATGAAAAACTGTTTTTT.

The J gene is TRBJ2-1, the V gene TRBV19; 10 bases map to TRBD2. J gave up 5 bases and V 6 bases, and 13 bases lay outside the gene matches. This CDR3 has 17 amino acids. Germline assignment: CDR1 LNHDA and CDR2 SQIVND (reference sequence). The CDR3 DNA reads TGTGCCAGTAGCATTGCGAGAGCGGGGGGGAAAGACAATGAGCAGTTCTTC. Encoded protein: CASSIARAGGKDNEQFF.

The chain is built from TRBV10-1 and TRBJ2-1; 11 bases align to TRBD2. The V gene's germline CDR1 is WNHNN and CDR2 SYGVQD (reference sequence). Losses at the gene ends were 4 bases for V and 8 bases for J; bases not matched to a gene: 10. The CDR3 totals 16 residues. CDR3 coding DNA: TGCGCCAGCAGTGCCGATTCATTAGCGGGGGGGGATGAGCAGTTCTTC. As protein: CASSADSLAGGDEQFF.

Here the CDR3 reads CASSLAEGLLSYNEQFF. DNA of the CDR3: TGTGCCAGCAGCTTGGCCGAGGGGTTACTCTCCTACAATGAGCAGTTCTTC. The V call is TRBV5-4, the J call TRBJ2-1; D assignment may be TRBD1 or TRBD2 (5 bases each). V lost 0 bases to trimming and J lost 0 bases, with 13 bases between them. CDR3 length equals 17 residues. From germline, CDR1 is SGHNT and CDR2 YYREEE (reference sequence). Drawing the rest from reference TRBV5-4 and TRBJ2-1, the complete variable domain is ETGVTQSPTHLIKTRGQQVTLRCSSQSGHNTVSWYQQALGQGPQFIFQYYREEENGRGNFPPRFSGLQFPNYSSELNVNALELDDSALYLCASSLAEGLLSYNEQFFGPGTRLTVL.

The genes are TRBV10-2 and TRBJ2-5, with D perhaps matching TRBD1 or TRBD2 (6 bases each). The CDR3 loop spans 16 amino acids. V lost 8 bases, J lost 3 bases, and 22 bases lay in between. From germline, CDR1 is WSHSY and CDR2 SAAADI. The chain's CDR3 is CASLRHWGAGKETQYF. The CDR3 DNA reads TGCGCCAGCCTCCGACATTGGGGGGCGGGAAAAGAGACCCAGTACTTC.

The chain couples TRBV11-2 to TRBJ1-1, with D tentatively TRBD1 (5 bases). Germline-derived CDR1 and CDR2 are SGHAT and FQNNGV. The CDR3 sequence is 15 residues long. V was trimmed by 4 bases and J by 4 bases, leaving 16 bases between them. CDR3 residues: CASSSPVRQTTEAFF. CDR3 bases: TGTGCCAGCAGCTCCCCTGTTAGACAGACCACTGAAGCTTTCTTT.

This clone was observed a few times. V usage is TRBV12-5 and J usage is TRBJ1-5; D gene ambiguous. Germline-derived CDR1 and CDR2 are LGHNT and FRNRAP. This CDR3 is 16 amino acids long. V was trimmed by 6 bases and J by 2 bases, leaving 17 bases between them. CDR3: CASGPTGGGGNQPQHF. As DNA, the CDR3 is TGTGCTAGTGGCCCGACCGGCGGAGGTGGCAATCAGCCCCAGCATTTT.

The chain couples TRBV5-4 to TRBJ2-7, with TRBD2 matching 11 bases. CDR3 length: 15 residues. CDR1 and CDR2 from the germline V gene are SGHNT and YYREEE (reference sequence). Trimming cost V 3 bases and J 2 bases; bases outside gene matches: 4. CDR3 bases: TGTGCCAGCAGCTCCATTAGCGGGGGGGCCTACGAGCAGTACTTC. Translated, it gives CASSSISGGAYEQYF.

The V gene is TRBV4-2, the J gene TRBJ2-5; 9 bases map to TRBD2. The germline gives CDR1 LGHNA, CDR2 YNFKEQ. The CDR3 consists of 18 residues. Trimming at V came to 0 bases and at J to 4 bases, leaving 12 bases not matched to a gene. CDR3 sequence reads: CASSQERYRGGGRETQYF. Here the CDR3 DNA reads TGTGCCAGCAGCCAAGAAAGGTATCGCGGGGGGGGACGAGAGACCCAGTACTTC.

The chain has TRBV4-3 and TRBJ2-6; maybe TRBD1 (5 bases). V was trimmed by 1 base and J by 0 bases, leaving 7 bases between them. This CDR3 region has 16 residues. Germline V gene sequence: CDR1 LGHNA, CDR2 YSLEER. The CDR3 here is CASSQGGISGANVLTF. The CDR3 DNA reads as TGCGCCAGCAGCCAAGGGGGCATCTCTGGGGCCAACGTCCTGACTTTC.

This chain links TRBV12-5 with TRBJ2-7, with D possibly matching TRBD2 (5 bases). This CDR3 has 14 amino acids. Germline loops: CDR1 LGHNT, CDR2 FRNRAP. The V end lost 3 bases, the J end lost 5 bases, and 14 bases lay between the germline ends. The CDR3 loop reads CASGLDTLGNEQYF. The DNA of the CDR3 is TGTGCTAGTGGTTTAGATACCCTCGGGAACGAGCAGTACTTC.

This chain connects TRBV7-9 to TRBJ2-7, with a tentative D call TRBD1 (6 bases). V shed 2 bases and J shed 5 bases, with 7 bases lying between them. The CDR3 totals 12 residues. Germline V CDR1 and CDR2: SEHNR, FQNEAQ (reference sequence). In DNA form, the CDR3 reads TGTGCCAGCAGCTTACACAGGGACGAGCAGTACTTC. This translates into CASSLHRDEQYF.

The table lists this clone with a few counts. The chain joins TRBV11-2 to TRBJ2-1, with 12 bases that match TRBD2. Germline V gives CDR1 SGHAT, CDR2 FQNNGV. CDR3 size: 16 residues. Trimming cost V 3 bases and J 3 bases; bases outside gene matches: 3. CDR3 DNA: TGTGCCAGCAGCTTCGAACTAGCGGGGGGCTACAATGAGCAGTTCTTC. Its protein is CASSFELAGGYNEQFF. The complete variable domain, with remaining parts taken from reference TRBV11-2 and TRBJ2-1, reads EAGVAQSPRYKIIEKRQSVAFWCNPISGHATLYWYQQILGQGPKLLIQFQNNGVVDDSQLPKDRFSAERLKGVDSTLKIQPAKLEDSAVYLCASSFELAGGYNEQFFGPGTRLTVL.

This clone showed up just once. The chain has TRBV9 and TRBJ2-7, with D uncertain. Germline CDR1 SGDLS, CDR2 YYNGEE. The V end lost 0 bases, the J end lost 5 bases, and 3 bases lay between the germline ends. The CDR3 covers 11 residues. CDR3 loop: CASSVVDEQYF. The CDR3 region has the DNA TGTGCCAGCAGCGTAGTCGACGAGCAGTACTTC. Full variable domain (remainder filled in from reference TRBV9 and TRBJ2-7): DSGVTQTPKHLITATGQRVTLRCSPRSGDLSVYWYQQSLDQGLQFLIQYYNGEERAKGNILERFSAQQFPDLHSELNLSSLELGDSALYFCASSVVDEQYFGPGTRLTVT.